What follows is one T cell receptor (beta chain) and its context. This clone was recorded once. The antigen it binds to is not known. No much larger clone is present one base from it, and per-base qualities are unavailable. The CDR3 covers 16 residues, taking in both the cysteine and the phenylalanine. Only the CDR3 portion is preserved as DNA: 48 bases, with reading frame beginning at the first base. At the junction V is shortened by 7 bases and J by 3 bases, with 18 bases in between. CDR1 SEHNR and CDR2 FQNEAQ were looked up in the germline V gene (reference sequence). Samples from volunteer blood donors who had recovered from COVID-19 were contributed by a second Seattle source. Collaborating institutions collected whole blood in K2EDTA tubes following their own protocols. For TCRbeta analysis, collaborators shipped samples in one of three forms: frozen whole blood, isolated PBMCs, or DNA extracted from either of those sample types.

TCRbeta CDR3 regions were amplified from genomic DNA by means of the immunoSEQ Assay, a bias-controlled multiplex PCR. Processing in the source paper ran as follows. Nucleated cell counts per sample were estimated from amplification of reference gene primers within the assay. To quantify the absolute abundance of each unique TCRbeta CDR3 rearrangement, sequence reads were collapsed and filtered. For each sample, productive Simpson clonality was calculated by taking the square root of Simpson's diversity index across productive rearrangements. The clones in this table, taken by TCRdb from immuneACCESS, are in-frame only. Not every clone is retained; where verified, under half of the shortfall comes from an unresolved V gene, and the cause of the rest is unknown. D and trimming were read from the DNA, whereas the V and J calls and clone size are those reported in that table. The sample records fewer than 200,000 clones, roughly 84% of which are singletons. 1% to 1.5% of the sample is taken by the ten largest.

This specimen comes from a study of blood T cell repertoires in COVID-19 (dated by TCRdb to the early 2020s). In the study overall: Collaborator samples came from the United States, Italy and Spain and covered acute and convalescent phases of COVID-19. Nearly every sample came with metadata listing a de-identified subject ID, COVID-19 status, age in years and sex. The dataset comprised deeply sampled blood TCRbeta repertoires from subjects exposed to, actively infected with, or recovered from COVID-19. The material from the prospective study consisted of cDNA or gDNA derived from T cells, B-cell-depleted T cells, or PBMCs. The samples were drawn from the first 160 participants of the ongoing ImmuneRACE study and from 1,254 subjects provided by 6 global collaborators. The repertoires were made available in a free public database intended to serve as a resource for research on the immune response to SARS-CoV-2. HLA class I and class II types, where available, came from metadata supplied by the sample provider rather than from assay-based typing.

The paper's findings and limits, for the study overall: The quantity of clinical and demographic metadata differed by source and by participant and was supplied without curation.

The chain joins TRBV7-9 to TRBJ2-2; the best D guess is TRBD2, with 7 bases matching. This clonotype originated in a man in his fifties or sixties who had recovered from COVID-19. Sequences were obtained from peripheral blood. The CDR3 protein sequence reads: CASTLFGGPDTGELFF. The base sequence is TGTGCCAGCACCCTTTTCGGGGGGCCGGACACCGGGGAGCTGTTTTTT. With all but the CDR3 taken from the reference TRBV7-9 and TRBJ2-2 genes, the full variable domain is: DTGVSQNPRHKITKRGQNVTFRCDPISEHNRLYWYRQTLGQGPEFLTYFQNEAQLEKSRLLSDRFSAERPKGSFSTLEIQRTEQGDSAMYLCASTLFGGPDTGELFFGEGSRLTVL.